This T cell receptor beta chain was profiled in a study of metastatic and nonmetastatic thyroid tumors. Study-wide findings and caveats: In both blood and tumor samples, TCR beta diversity was reported significantly higher for malignant than benign nodules.

Authors' analysis steps: The distant-metastasis classifier for papillary thyroid cancer was built from CDR3 differences across clinicopathological groups. TCRdb called clones again from the PCR reads with MiXCR. The V and J calls, along with clone size, are taken from TCRdb and not from the paper's own processing. Seen here are some 5,000 clones, around 28% observed once, and the top ten hold roughly 10%. A note on this clone: Its specificity is unknown.

Germline-derived CDR1 and CDR2 are KGHSH and LQKENI. Trimming took 6 bases from V and 6 from J, leaving 15 bases between them. This CDR3 comprises 13 residues. Each patient went into thyroid surgery without having received any treatment. The TCR was taken from a female donor with papillary thyroid cancer or a benign thyroid nodule (not recorded which). Some clones in this sample may be carry-over from other donors' samples. The chain joins TRBV18 to TRBJ2-7; D is ambiguous. The sample was adjacent normal tissue. DNA for the CDR3: TGTGCCAGCTCCCCGTCCGACACGCGCGAGCAGTACTTC. Protein sequence: CASSPSDTREQYF. The whole variable domain, filled in from reference TRBV18 and TRBJ2-7, reads NAGVMQNPRHLVRRRGQEARLRCSPMKGHSHVYWYRQLPEEGLKFMVYLQKENIIDESGMPKERFSAEFPKEGPSILRIQQVVRGDSAAYFCASSPSDTREQYFGPGTRLTVT.